This TCR beta chain came from a study of neurological immune-mediated disorders. Germline loops: CDR1 SGHRS, CDR2 YFSETQ. Trimming took off 0 bases at V and 4 bases at J, with 12 bases between the two ends. This CDR3 has 15 amino acids. Many counts were recorded for this clonotype. The authors produced cDNA by 5'RACE using 10-nucleotide random UMIs. TCRdb ran MiXCR on the 5' RACE reads and lists one entry per CDR3 protein. The sample holds some 29,000 distinct CDR3 sequences; 9.5% to 15% are singletons and the top ten take less than 9%. The sequenced sample was PBMCs. V is TRBV5-1 and J is TRBJ2-3; D call uncertain. The sequence was collected from a man between 60 and 70 years old in good health. CDR3 sequence: CASSLGVSAADTQYF. The CDR3 DNA reads TGCGCCAGCAGCTTGGGAGTGTCGGCAGCAGATACGCAGTATTTT.